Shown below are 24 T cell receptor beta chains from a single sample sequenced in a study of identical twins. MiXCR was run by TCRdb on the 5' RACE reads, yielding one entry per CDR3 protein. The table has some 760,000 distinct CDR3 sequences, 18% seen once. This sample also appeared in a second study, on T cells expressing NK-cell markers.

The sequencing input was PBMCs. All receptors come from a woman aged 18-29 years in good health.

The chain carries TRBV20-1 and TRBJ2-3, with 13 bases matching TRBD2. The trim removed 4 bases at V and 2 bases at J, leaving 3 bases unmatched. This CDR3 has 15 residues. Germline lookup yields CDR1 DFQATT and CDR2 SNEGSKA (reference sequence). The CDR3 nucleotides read TGCAGTGCTACGGGACTAGCGGGACCCACAGATACGCAGTATTTT. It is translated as CSATGLAGPTDTQYF.

The CDR3 sequence is CSAPRTDYNTGELFF. CDR3 sequence (DNA): TGCAGTGCTCCTCGGACAGACTACAACACCGGGGAGCTGTTTTTT. V usage is TRBV20-1 and J usage is TRBJ2-2, with D tentatively TRBD1 (6 bases). Germline CDR1 DFQATT, CDR2 SNEGSKA (reference sequence). CDR3 size: 15 residues. The V end lost 5 bases, the J end lost 2 bases, and 15 bases lay between the germline ends.

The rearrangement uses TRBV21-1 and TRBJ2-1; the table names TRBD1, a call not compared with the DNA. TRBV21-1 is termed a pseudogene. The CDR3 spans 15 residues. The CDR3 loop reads CASSVKPGSEDEQFF. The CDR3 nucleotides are TGTGCCAGCAGCGTGAAGCCAGGGTCTGAGGATGAGCAGTTCTTC.

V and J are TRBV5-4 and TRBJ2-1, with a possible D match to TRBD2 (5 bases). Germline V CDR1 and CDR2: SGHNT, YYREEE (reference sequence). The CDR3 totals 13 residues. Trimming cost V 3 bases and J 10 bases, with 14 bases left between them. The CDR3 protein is CASSSRRLAEQFF. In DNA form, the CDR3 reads TGTGCCAGCAGCTCGAGAAGGTTAGCGGAGCAGTTCTTC.

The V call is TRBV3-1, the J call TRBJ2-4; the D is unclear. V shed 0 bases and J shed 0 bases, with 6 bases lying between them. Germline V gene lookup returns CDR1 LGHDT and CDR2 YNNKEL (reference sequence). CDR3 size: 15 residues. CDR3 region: CASSQEVLAKNIQYF. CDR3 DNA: TGTGCCAGCAGCCAAGAGGTGCTAGCCAAAAACATTCAGTACTTC. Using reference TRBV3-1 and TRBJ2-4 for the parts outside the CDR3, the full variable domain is DTAVSQTPKYLVTQMGNDKSIKCEQNLGHDTMYWYKQDSKKFLKIMFSYNNKELIINETVPNRFSPKSPDKAHLNLHINSLELGDSAVYFCASSQEVLAKNIQYFGAGTRLSVL.

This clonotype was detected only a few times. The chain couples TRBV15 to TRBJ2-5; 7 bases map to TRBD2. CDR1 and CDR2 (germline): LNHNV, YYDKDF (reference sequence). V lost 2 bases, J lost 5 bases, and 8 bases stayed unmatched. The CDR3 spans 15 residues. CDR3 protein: CATSRLTGGRETQYF. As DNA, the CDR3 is TGTGCCACCAGCAGACTTACGGGGGGAAGGGAGACCCAGTACTTC.

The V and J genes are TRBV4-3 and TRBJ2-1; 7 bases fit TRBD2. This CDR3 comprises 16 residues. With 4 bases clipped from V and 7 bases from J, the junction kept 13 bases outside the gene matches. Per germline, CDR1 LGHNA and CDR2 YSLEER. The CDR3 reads CASSRETSAYGNEQFF. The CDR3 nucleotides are TGCGCCAGCAGCCGAGAAACTAGCGCCTACGGGAATGAGCAGTTCTTC.

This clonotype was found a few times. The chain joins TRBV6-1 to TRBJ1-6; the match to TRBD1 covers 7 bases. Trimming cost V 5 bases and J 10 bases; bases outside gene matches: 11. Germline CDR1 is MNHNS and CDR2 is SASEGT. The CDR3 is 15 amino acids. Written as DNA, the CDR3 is TGTGCCAGCAGTAAGGTCCGACAGGGTTTATCACCCCTCCACTTT. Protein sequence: CASSKVRQGLSPLHF.

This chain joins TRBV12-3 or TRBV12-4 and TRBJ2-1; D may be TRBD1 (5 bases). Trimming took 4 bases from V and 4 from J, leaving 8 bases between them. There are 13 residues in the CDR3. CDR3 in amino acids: CASSSGWYNEQFF. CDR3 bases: TGTGCCAGCAGTTCAGGGTGGTACAATGAGCAGTTCTTC.

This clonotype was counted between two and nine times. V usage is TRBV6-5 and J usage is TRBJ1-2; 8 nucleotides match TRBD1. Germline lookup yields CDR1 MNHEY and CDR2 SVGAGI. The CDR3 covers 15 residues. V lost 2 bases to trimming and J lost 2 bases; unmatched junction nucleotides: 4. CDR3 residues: CASSYATGENYGYTF. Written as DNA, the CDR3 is TGTGCCAGCAGTTACGCGACAGGGGAGAACTATGGCTACACCTTC.

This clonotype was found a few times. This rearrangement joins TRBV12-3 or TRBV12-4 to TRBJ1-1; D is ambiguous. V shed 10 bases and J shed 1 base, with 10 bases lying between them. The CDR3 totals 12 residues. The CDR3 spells CATKPGNTEAFF. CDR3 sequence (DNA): TGTGCCACTAAGCCGGGGAACACTGAAGCTTTCTTT.

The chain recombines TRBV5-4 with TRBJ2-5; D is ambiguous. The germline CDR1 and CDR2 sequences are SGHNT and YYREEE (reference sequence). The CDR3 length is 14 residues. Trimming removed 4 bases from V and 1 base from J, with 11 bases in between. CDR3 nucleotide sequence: TGTGCCAGCAGCGGCGAGAGGCTCCAAGAGACCCAGTACTTC. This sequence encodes CASSGERLQETQYF.

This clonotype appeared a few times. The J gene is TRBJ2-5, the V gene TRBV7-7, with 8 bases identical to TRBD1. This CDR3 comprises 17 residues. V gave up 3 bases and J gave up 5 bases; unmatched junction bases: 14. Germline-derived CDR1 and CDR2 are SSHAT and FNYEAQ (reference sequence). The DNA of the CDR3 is TGTGCCAGCAGCTTCCCACAACCTTACGACAGGGGCGAGACCCAGTACTTC. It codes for CASSFPQPYDRGETQYF.

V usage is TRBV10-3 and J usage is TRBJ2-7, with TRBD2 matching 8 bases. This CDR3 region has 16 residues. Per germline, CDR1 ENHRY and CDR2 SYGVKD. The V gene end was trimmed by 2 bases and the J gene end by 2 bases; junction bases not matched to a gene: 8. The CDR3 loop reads CAISEGPSGPTYEQYF. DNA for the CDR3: TGTGCCATCAGTGAGGGTCCTAGCGGGCCGACCTACGAGCAGTACTTC.

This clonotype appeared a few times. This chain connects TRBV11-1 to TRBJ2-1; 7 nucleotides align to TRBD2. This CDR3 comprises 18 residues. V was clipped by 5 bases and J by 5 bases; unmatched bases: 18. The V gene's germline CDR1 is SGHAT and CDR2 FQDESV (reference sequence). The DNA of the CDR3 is TGTGCCAGCAGCGGAGGTCTCGGTTTGCTAGCGGCAAACAATGAGCAGTTCTTC. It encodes CASSGGLGLLAANNEQFF.

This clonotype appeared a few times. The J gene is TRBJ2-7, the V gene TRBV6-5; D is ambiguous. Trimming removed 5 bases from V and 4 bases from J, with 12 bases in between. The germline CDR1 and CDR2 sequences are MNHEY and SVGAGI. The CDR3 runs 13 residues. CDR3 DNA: TGTGCCAGCAGTGCCCTGACTTCGTACGAGCAGTACTTC. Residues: CASSALTSYEQYF.

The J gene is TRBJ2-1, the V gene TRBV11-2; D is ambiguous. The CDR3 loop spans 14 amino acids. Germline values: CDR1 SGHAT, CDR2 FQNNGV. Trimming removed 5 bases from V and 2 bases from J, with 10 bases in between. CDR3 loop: CASSLMAAYNEQFF. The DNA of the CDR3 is TGTGCCAGCAGCCTCATGGCCGCCTACAATGAGCAGTTCTTC.

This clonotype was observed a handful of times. CDR3 nucleotide sequence: TGTGCCATCAGGCCGGGACCCACGGCAGAGACCCAGTACTTC. Its translation is CAIRPGPTAETQYF. The rearrangement joins TRBV10-3 to TRBJ2-5; D tentatively fits TRBD1 or TRBD2 (5 bases each). The CDR3 sequence is 14 residues long. V was shortened by 6 bases and J by 4 bases, with 15 bases between the two germline ends. In germline, CDR1 is ENHRY, CDR2 SYGVKD.

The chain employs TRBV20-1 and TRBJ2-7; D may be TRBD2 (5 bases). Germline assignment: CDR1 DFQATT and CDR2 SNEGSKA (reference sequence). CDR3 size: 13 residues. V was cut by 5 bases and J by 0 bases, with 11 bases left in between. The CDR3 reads CSAGRALSYEQYF. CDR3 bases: TGCAGTGCTGGGCGGGCCCTCTCCTACGAGCAGTACTTC.

CDR3 amino acids: CAISPKGPGGNEQFF. CDR3 DNA sequence: TGTGCCATCAGTCCAAAAGGCCCTGGGGGGAATGAGCAGTTCTTC. The V call is TRBV10-3, the J call TRBJ2-1, with D possibly being TRBD2 (6 bases). The germline V gene has CDR1 ENHRY and CDR2 SYGVKD. Trimming removed 5 bases from V and 7 bases from J, with 18 bases in between. The CDR3 spans 15 residues.

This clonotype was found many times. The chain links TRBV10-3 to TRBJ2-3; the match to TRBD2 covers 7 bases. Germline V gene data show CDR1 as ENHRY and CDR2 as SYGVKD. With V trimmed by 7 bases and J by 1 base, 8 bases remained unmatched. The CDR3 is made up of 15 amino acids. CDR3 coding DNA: TGTGCCATCAATAATCCGACTAGCCGCACAGATACGCAGTATTTT. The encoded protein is CAINNPTSRTDTQYF.

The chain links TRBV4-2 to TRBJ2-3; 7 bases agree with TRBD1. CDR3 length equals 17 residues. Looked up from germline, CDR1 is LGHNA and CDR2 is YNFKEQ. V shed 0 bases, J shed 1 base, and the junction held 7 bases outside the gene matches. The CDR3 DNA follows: TGTGCCAGCAGCCAAGATAGAACAGGGGTTCGCACAGATACGCAGTATTTT. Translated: CASSQDRTGVRTDTQYF.

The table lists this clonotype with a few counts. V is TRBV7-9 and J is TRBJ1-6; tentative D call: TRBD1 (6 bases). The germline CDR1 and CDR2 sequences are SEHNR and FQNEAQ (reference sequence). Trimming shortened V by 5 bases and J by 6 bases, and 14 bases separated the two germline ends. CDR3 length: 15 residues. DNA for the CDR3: TGTGCCAGCAGCCCAGGACAGCTAGTTAATTCACCCCTCCACTTT. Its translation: CASSPGQLVNSPLHF. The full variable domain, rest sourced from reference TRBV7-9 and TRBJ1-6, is DTGVSQNPRHKITKRGQNVTFRCDPISEHNRLYWYRQTLGQGPEFLTYFQNEAQLEKSRLLSDRFSAERPKGSFSTLEIQRTEQGDSAMYLCASSPGQLVNSPLHFGNGTRLTVT.

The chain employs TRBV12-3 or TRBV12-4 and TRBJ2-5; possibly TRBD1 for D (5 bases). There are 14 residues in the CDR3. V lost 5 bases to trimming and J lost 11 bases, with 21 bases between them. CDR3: CASSHDSAPNLQYF. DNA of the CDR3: TGTGCCAGCAGTCACGACAGCGCCCCAAATCTTCAGTACTTC.